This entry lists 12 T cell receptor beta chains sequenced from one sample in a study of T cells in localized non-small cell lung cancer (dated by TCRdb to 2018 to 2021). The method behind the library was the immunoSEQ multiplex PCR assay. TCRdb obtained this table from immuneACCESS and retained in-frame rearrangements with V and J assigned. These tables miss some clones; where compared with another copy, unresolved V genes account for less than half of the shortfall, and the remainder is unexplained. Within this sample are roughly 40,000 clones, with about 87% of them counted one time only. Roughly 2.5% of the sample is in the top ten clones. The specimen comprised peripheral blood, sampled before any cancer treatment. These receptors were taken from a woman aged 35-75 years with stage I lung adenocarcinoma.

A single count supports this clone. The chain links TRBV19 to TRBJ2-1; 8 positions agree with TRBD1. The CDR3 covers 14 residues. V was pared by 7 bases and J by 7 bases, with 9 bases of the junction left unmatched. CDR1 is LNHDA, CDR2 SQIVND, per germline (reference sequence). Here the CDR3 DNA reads TGTGCCAGTATCGGACAGGGTCATATTAATGAGCAGTTCTTC. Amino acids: CASIGQGHINEQFF.

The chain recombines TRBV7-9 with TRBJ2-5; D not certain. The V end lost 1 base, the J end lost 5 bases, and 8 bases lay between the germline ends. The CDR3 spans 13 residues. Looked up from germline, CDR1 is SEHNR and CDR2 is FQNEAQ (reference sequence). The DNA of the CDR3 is TGTGCCAGCAGCTTAGTTCCCGCGGAGACCCAGTACTTC. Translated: CASSLVPAETQYF.

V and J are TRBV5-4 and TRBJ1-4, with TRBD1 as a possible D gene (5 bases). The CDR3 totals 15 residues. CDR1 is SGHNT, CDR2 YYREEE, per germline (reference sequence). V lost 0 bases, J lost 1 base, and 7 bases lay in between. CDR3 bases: TGTGCCAGCAGCTTGGCAGGGATAACTAATGAAAAACTGTTTTTT. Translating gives CASSLAGITNEKLFF. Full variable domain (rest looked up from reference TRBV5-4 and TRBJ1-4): ETGVTQSPTHLIKTRGQQVTLRCSSQSGHNTVSWYQQALGQGPQFIFQYYREEENGRGNFPPRFSGLQFPNYSSELNVNALELDDSALYLCASSLAGITNEKLFFGSGTQLSVL.

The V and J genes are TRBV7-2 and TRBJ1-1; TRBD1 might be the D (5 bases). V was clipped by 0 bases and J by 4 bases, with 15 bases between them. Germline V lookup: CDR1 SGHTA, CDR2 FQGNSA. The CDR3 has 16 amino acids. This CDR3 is CASSLALHSQGTEAFF. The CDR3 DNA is TGTGCCAGCAGCTTAGCCCTGCACAGTCAGGGCACTGAAGCTTTCTTT.

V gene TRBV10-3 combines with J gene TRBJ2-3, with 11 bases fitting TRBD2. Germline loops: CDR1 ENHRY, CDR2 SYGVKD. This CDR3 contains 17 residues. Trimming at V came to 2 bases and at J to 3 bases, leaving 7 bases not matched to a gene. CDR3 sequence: CAISERVAGGDTDTQYF. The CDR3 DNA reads TGTGCCATCAGTGAGCGGGTAGCGGGAGGGGATACAGATACGCAGTATTTT.

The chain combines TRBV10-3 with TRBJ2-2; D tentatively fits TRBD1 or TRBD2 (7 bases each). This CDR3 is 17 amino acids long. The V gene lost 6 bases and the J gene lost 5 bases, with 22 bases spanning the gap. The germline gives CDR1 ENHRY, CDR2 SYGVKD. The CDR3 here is CAIRGGTETLGTGELFF. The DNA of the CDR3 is TGTGCCATCAGGGGGGGGACAGAAACTTTGGGGACCGGGGAGCTGTTTTTT.

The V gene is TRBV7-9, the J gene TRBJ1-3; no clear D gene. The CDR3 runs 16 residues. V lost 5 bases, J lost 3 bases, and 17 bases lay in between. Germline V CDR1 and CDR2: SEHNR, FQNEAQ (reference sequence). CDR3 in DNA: TGTGCCAGCAGCCCGCGGACCCCCCGAGATGGAAACACCATATATTTT. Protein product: CASSPRTPRDGNTIYF.

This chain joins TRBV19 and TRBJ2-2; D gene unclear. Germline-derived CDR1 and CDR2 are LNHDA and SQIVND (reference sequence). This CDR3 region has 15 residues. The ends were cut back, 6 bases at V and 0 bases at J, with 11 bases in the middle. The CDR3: CASRSDQTNTGELFF. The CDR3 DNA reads TGTGCCAGTAGATCAGACCAGACGAACACCGGGGAGCTGTTTTTT.

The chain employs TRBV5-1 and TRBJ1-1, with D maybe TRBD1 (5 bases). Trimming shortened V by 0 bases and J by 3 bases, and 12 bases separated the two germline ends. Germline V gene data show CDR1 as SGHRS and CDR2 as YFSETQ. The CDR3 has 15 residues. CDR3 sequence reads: CASSLAGRADTEAFF. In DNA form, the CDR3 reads TGCGCCAGCAGCTTGGCCGGCAGGGCTGACACTGAAGCTTTCTTT.

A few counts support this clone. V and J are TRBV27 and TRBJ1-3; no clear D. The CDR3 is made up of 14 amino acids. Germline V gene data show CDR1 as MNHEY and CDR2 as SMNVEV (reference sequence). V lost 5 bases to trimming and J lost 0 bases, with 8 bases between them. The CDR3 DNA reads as TGTGCCAGCAGTCCGAAGGGCTCTGGAAACACCATATATTTT. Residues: CASSPKGSGNTIYF.

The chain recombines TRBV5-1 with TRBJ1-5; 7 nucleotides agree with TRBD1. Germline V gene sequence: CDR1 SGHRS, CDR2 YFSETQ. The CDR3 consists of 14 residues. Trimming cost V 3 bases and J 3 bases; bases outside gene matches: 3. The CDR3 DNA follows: TGCGCCAGCAGCTGGACAGGCCTCAATCAGCCCCAGCATTTT. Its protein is CASSWTGLNQPQHF. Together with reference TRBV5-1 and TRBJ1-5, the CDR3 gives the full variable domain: KAGVTQTPRYLIKTRGQQVTLSCSPISGHRSVSWYQQTPGQGLQFLFEYFSETQRNKGNFPGRFSGRQFSNSRSEMNVSTLELGDSALYLCASSWTGLNQPQHFGDGTRLSIL.

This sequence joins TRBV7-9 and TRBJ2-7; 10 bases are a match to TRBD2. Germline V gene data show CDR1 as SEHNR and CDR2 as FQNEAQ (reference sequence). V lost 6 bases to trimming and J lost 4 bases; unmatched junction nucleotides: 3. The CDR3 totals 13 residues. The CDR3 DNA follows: TGTGCCAGCAGTTCTAGCGGGAGATACGAGCAGTACTTC. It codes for CASSSSGRYEQYF.